These 3 T cell receptor beta chains share one sample of origin, sequenced in a study of blood T cells in healthy people across ages. Together with a sample-barcoded 5' primer, a J-beta primer mix was included in a second PCR lasting about 7 to 12 cycles. TCRdb ran MiXCR on the 5' RACE reads and lists one entry per CDR3 protein. Of more than 900,000 distinct CDR3 sequences listed, almost 25% are singletons. The same data also went into a second study, on T cells of mothers and their children.

Sequences were obtained from blood. The receptor set was obtained from a girl aged 2 to 9 in good health.

The chain uses TRBV5-5 and TRBJ1-3; D gene uncertain. The CDR3 totals 15 residues. V dropped 0 bases and J dropped 0 bases, with 7 bases sitting between them. Per the germline V gene, CDR1 is SGHKS and CDR2 is YYEKEE (reference sequence). The CDR3: CASSLAYGSGNTIYF. The CDR3 DNA is TGTGCCAGCAGCTTGGCCTACGGCTCTGGAAACACCATATATTTT.

This clonotype has only a few counts. The chain combines TRBV29-1 with TRBJ2-7, with D perhaps TRBD2 (6 bases). Trimming shortened V by 6 bases and J by 1 base, and 13 bases separated the two germline ends. The CDR3 has 13 amino acids. Looked up from germline, CDR1 is SQVTM and CDR2 is ANQGSEA. CDR3 in amino acids: CSVEGLHSYEQYF. The CDR3 DNA reads as TGCAGCGTAGAGGGACTTCATTCCTACGAGCAGTACTTC.

This clonotype was found a few times. This chain links TRBV20-1 with TRBJ1-1, with D perhaps TRBD1 (5 bases). V was pared by 6 bases and J by 6 bases, with 20 bases between. The CDR3 length is 14 residues. CDR1 and CDR2 from the germline V gene are DFQATT and SNEGSKA (reference sequence). The CDR3 reads CSARKRGDFSEAFF. Written as DNA, the CDR3 is TGCAGTGCCCGAAAGAGAGGGGATTTTTCTGAAGCTTTCTTT.